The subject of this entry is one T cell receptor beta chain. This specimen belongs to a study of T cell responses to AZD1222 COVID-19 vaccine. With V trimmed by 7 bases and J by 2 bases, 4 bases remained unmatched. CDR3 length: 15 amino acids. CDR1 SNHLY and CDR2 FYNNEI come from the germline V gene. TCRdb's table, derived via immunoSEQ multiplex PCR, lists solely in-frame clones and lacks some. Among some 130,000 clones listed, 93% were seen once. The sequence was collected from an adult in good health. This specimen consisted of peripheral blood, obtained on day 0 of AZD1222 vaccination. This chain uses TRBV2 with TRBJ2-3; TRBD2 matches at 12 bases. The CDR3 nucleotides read TGTGCCAGCACGGGACTAGCGGGTTACACAGATACGCAGTATTTT. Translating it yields CASTGLAGYTDTQYF.